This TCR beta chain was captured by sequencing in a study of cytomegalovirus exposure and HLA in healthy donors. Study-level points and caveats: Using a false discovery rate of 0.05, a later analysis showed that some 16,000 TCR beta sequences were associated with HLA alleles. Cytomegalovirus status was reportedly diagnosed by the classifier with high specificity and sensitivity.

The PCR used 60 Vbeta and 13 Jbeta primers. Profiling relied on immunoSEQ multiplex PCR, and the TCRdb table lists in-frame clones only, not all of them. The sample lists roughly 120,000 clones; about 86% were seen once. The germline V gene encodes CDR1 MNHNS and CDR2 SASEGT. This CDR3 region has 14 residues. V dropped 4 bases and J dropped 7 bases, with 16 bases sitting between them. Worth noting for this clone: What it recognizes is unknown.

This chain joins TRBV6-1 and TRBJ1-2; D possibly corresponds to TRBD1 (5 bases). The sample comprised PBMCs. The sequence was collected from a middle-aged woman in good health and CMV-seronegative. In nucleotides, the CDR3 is TGTGCCAGCAGTGTGGGGCGGGATGGTACTGGCTACACCTTC. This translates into CASSVGRDGTGYTF.